What follows are 14 T cell receptor beta chains derived from one specimen sequenced in a study of T cell changes during pregnancy in multiple sclerosis. Data came from immunoSEQ multiplex PCR; TCRdb stores just in-frame clones and leaves some out. Of about 66,000 clones listed, around 90% are singletons. Sequences were derived from CD8+ T cells from peripheral blood mononuclear cells, sampled before pregnancy. The receptors stem from a female donor with multiple sclerosis, enrolled in a pregnancy study.

The chain joins TRBV9 to TRBJ2-2, with 8 bases matching TRBD2. This CDR3 has 16 amino acids. The ends lost 2 bases at V and 4 bases at J; junction bases unmatched: 7. Looked up from germline, CDR1 is SGDLS and CDR2 is YYNGEE. CDR3 region: CASSVRGAGTTGELFF. DNA of the CDR3: TGTGCCAGCAGCGTGCGGGGGGCAGGGACCACCGGGGAGCTGTTTTTT.

CDR3: CASSLGRQGSTEAFF. The CDR3 coding sequence is TGTGCCAGCAGCTTAGGTCGTCAGGGAAGCACTGAAGCTTTCTTT. The V call is TRBV11-2, the J call TRBJ1-1; D might be TRBD1 (5 bases). CDR1 is SGHAT, CDR2 FQNNGV, per germline. The V end was cut by 1 base, the J end by 4 bases, with 13 bases between. This CDR3 is 15 amino acids long.

The rearrangement links TRBV27 to TRBJ1-1; the D gene is possibly TRBD1 (6 bases). V was pared by 3 bases and J by 1 base, with 9 bases between. Germline V gives CDR1 MNHEY, CDR2 SMNVEV (reference sequence). The CDR3 runs to 14 residues. CDR3 sequence (DNA): TGTGCCAGCAGTTTGAGGGGGACGAACACTGAAGCTTTCTTT. This encodes CASSLRGTNTEAFF.

This chain joins TRBV4-1 and TRBJ2-7; D unclear. The ends were cut back, 3 bases at V and 7 bases at J, with 19 bases in the middle. The CDR3 totals 15 residues. Germline CDR1 and CDR2: MGHRA and YSYEKL. Here the CDR3 reads CASSQMTLPNREQYF. The CDR3 DNA sequence: TGCGCCAGCAGCCAGATGACACTCCCAAATAGGGAGCAGTACTTC.

The chain joins TRBV7-9 to TRBJ2-5, with 8 bases lining up with TRBD2. Germline V gives CDR1 SEHNR, CDR2 FQNEAQ (reference sequence). Trimming took 8 bases from V and 5 from J; bases not matched to a gene: 10. This CDR3 contains 14 residues. CDR3 protein: CASRRGGPDETQYF. The CDR3 bases are TGTGCCAGCCGACGGGGGGGGCCTGACGAGACCCAGTACTTC. Full variable domain (outside the CDR3, taken from reference TRBV7-9 and TRBJ2-5): DTGVSQNPRHKITKRGQNVTFRCDPISEHNRLYWYRQTLGQGPEFLTYFQNEAQLEKSRLLSDRFSAERPKGSFSTLEIQRTEQGDSAMYLCASRRGGPDETQYFGPGTRLLVL.

This clone appeared a single time. This sequence joins TRBV13 and TRBJ2-3, with 16 positions matching TRBD2. Germline-derived CDR1 and CDR2 are PRHDT and FYEKMQ (reference sequence). The length of the CDR3 is 19 residues. The junction had 10 bases not matched to a gene; V was cut back by 5 bases and J by 2 bases. This CDR3 reads CASSTSGTSGGGHTDTQYF. DNA of the CDR3: TGTGCCAGCAGCACGTCCGGGACTAGCGGGGGGGGACACACAGATACGCAGTATTTT.

This chain joins TRBV14 and TRBJ2-7, with D hard to call. Per germline, CDR1 SGHDN and CDR2 FVKESK. This CDR3 has 14 amino acids. V was pared by 0 bases and J by 3 bases, with 9 bases between. CDR3 DNA sequence: TGTGCCAGCAGCCAAGATACGGTCCGCTACGAGCAGTACTTC. Encoded protein: CASSQDTVRYEQYF.

V and J are TRBV30 and TRBJ1-2; TRBD1 matches at 9 bases. In germline, CDR1 is GTSNPN, CDR2 SVGIG (reference sequence). CDR3 length: 13 amino acids. The V segment lost 3 bases and the J segment 6 bases; nucleotides outside the gene matches: 5. The CDR3 reads CAWREQGAHGYTF. CDR3 DNA sequence: TGTGCCTGGAGGGAACAGGGGGCTCATGGCTACACCTTC. The variable domain in full, completed from reference TRBV30 and TRBJ1-2, reads SQTIHQWPATLVQPVGSPLSLECTVEGTSNPNLYWYRQAAGRGLQLLFYSVGIGQISSEVPQNLSASRPQDRQFILSSKKLLLSDSGFYLCAWREQGAHGYTFGSGTRLTVV.

This sequence joins TRBV9 and TRBJ2-7, with D possibly being TRBD2 (6 bases). The CDR3 is 15 amino acids. Germline-derived CDR1 and CDR2 are SGDLS and YYNGEE. Trimming stripped 0 bases from V and 0 bases from J, with 10 bases between. CDR3 sequence reads: CASSVDGGSSYEQYF. CDR3 in DNA: TGTGCCAGCAGCGTAGATGGGGGGAGCTCCTACGAGCAGTACTTC.

The rearrangement uses TRBV4-1 and TRBJ1-6, with D perhaps TRBD1 (5 bases). V lost 0 bases and J lost 7, with 10 bases in between. This CDR3 contains 15 residues. Germline V lookup: CDR1 MGHRA, CDR2 YSYEKL. Written as DNA, the CDR3 is TGCGCCAGCAGCCAAGAGCGGGGCCCGAATTCACCCCTCCACTTT. This sequence encodes CASSQERGPNSPLHF.

Details on this clone: This same CDR3 is encoded by further DNA sequences in the sample. This chain links TRBV6-5 with TRBJ1-1; D perhaps matches TRBD1 (5 bases). The germline gives CDR1 MNHEY, CDR2 SVGAGI. Trimming left V 5 bases short and J 1 base short, with 8 bases between. CDR3 size: 13 residues. The CDR3 DNA follows: TGTGCCAGCAGTCTAGGACAGAACACTGAAGCTTTCTTT. Encoded protein: CASSLGQNTEAFF.

The chain links TRBV2 to TRBJ1-1, with D possibly being TRBD1 (5 bases). CDR1 is SNHLY, CDR2 FYNNEI, per germline. V dropped 9 bases and J dropped 2 bases, with 19 bases sitting between them. This CDR3 spans 15 amino acids. In DNA, the CDR3 is TGTGCCAGGTTGGGGGGGGACCTAAAAAACACTGAAGCTTTCTTT. This codes for CARLGGDLKNTEAFF.

V usage is TRBV6-5 and J usage is TRBJ2-7; TRBD2 matches at 10 bases. Germline V CDR1 and CDR2: MNHEY, SVGAGI. The V and J ends lost 2 bases and 4 bases, in that order; junction bases with no gene match: 8. The CDR3 totals 16 residues. The CDR3 loop reads CASSYTPWTSGYEQYF. The CDR3 bases are TGTGCCAGCAGTTACACCCCCTGGACTAGCGGTTACGAGCAGTACTTC.

The rearrangement joins TRBV27 to TRBJ2-7, with D maybe TRBD2 (7 bases). CDR3 length: 13 residues. In germline, CDR1 is MNHEY, CDR2 SMNVEV (reference sequence). The V and J ends lost 8 bases and 6 bases respectively, with 17 bases between them. CDR3 DNA sequence: TGTGCCAGCGGGGAGGGGGTCGGAAGCGAGCAGTACTTC. Translated: CASGEGVGSEQYF.